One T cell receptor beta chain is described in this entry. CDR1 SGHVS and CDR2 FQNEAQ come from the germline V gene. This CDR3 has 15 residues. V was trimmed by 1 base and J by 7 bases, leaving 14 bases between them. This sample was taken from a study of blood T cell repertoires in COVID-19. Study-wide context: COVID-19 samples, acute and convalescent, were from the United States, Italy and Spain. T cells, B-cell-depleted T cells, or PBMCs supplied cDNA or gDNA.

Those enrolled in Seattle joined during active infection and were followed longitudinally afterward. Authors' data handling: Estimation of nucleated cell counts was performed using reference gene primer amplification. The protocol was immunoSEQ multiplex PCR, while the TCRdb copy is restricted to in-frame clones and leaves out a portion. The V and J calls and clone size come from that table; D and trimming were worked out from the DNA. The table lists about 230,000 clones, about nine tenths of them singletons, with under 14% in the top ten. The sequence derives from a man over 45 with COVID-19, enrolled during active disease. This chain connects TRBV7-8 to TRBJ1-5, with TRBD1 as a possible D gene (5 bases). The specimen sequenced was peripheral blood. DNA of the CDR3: TGTGCCAGCAGCTTAGTGGAGGGCTCAGGGCAGCCCCAGCATTTT. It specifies CASSLVEGSGQPQHF.